This T cell receptor beta chain was found in a study of T-cell reconstitution after alpha-beta-depleted transplantation in children. The CDR3 sequence is 15 residues long. The V gene lost 5 bases and the J gene lost 1 base, with 14 bases spanning the gap. Unique molecular identifiers were incorporated during preparation of the TCRbeta library. TCRdb recomputed calls from the PCR reads with MiXCR, one row per CDR3 protein. This table has 45,000 to 55,000 distinct CDR3 sequences, about a tenth appearing once. This clonotype was detected only a few times. Sequencing used PBMCs, mostly from graft donor cells, obtained 60 days after TCRalphabeta/CD19-depleted stem cell transplant. The receptor was derived from a male patient aged 2-9 years who had a stem cell transplant for chronic granulomatous disease, so the T cells may come from the graft donor. V usage is TRBV12-3 or TRBV12-4 and J usage is TRBJ1-1; D remains ambiguous. Written as DNA, the CDR3 is TGTGCCAGCAGTCTCTTAAGGGTCCGGAACACTGAAGCTTTCTTT. This encodes CASSLLRVRNTEAFF.